This T cell receptor beta chain was captured in a study of cytomegalovirus exposure and HLA in healthy donors. This PCR relied on a set of 60 Vbeta primers and 13 Jbeta primers. TCRdb's table, derived via immunoSEQ multiplex PCR, lists solely in-frame clones and lacks some. Among about 120,000 clones listed, about three quarters were seen once. The germline CDR1 and CDR2 sequences are SGHAT and FQNNGV. This CDR3 spans 16 amino acids. Trimming took 4 bases from V and 7 from J; bases not matched to a gene: 12. General observations from the study: Most TCR sequences were seen very rarely across donors, but some public TCRs occurred in many.

With regard to this clone: Its antigen remains unknown.

Sequencing was carried out using PBMCs. The V gene is TRBV11-2, the J gene TRBJ1-2; 10 nucleotides match TRBD1. This TCR derives from a woman aged 25-40 years in good health and CMV-seropositive. The CDR3 nucleotides are TGTGCCAGCAGCTCCATCCGGGACAGGGGACCCGGTGGCTACACCTTC. Its translation: CASSSIRDRGPGGYTF.